The 25 T cell receptor beta chains reported below all come from one sample, sequenced in a study of shared clonotypes between healthy human individuals. The data were produced by immunoSEQ multiplex PCR, yet TCRdb's version contains in-frame clones alone and is incomplete. The sample includes 2,100,000 or so clones, about 94% of them seen just once. Sequencing was performed on naive CD4+ T cells sorted from blood. Described subset: CD45RA+ positively selected. The source of these receptors is a man aged 18-30 years in good health.

In the case of this clone: Within the sample, other DNA sequences also encode this same CDR3. The chain couples TRBV7-2 to TRBJ1-2; TRBD1 is a possible D gene (5 bases). This CDR3 comprises 15 residues. Deletions cut 1 base from V and 2 bases from J, with 11 bases between. Germline V gives CDR1 SGHTA, CDR2 FQGNSA. The CDR3 loop reads CASSLGQGLNYGYTF. In nucleotides, the CDR3 is TGTGCCAGCAGCTTAGGGCAGGGCTTGAACTATGGCTACACCTTC.

The J gene is TRBJ2-5, the V gene TRBV18; D unclear. V gave up 0 bases and J gave up 3 bases, with 11 bases separating them. CDR3 length: 15 residues. CDR1 KGHSH and CDR2 LQKENI come from the germline V gene. The CDR3 DNA sequence: TGTGCCAGCTCACCACCGGTGGTATCCGAAGAGACCCAGTACTTC. Amino acid sequence: CASSPPVVSEETQYF.

V gene TRBV28 combines with J gene TRBJ1-4; no reliable D call. V was cut by 7 bases and J by 3 bases, with 12 bases left in between. CDR1 is MDHEN, CDR2 SYDVKM, per germline. This CDR3 is 14 amino acids long. DNA of the CDR3: TGTGCCAGCAAGGGCGATATTGCTAATGAAAAACTGTTTTTT. Its translation: CASKGDIANEKLFF.

The V call is TRBV18, the J call TRBJ2-5; D call uncertain. CDR1 and CDR2 from the germline V gene are KGHSH and LQKENI. The CDR3 loop spans 13 amino acids. The V end lost 6 bases, the J end lost 1 base, and 9 bases lay between the germline ends. The CDR3 loop reads CASSDSPQETQYF. The CDR3 nucleotides are TGTGCCAGCTCCGACTCGCCCCAAGAGACCCAGTACTTC.

For the CDR3, the DNA is TGTGCCAGCAGTTACCCTATGCGGGGGCAAGAGACCCAGTACTTC. This encodes CASSYPMRGQETQYF. This rearrangement joins TRBV6-5 to TRBJ2-5; 7 bases map to TRBD2. J was trimmed by 2 bases and V by 2 bases; bases with no gene match: 5. The CDR3 has 15 amino acids. The V gene's germline CDR1 is MNHEY and CDR2 SVGAGI.

This chain uses TRBV19 with TRBJ2-2; D might be TRBD1 or TRBD2, each matching 5 bases. Deletions cut 3 bases from V and 5 bases from J, with 10 bases between. The germline V gene encodes CDR1 LNHDA and CDR2 SQIVND (reference sequence). This CDR3 is 14 amino acids long. This CDR3 is CASSILGETGELFF. CDR3 DNA sequence: TGTGCCAGTAGTATTTTAGGGGAGACCGGGGAGCTGTTTTTT.

V and J are TRBV5-6 and TRBJ2-1, with TRBD2 as a possible D gene (5 bases). CDR3 length equals 16 residues. Trimming cost V 1 base and J 10 bases, with 21 bases left between them. Germline values: CDR1 SGHDT, CDR2 YYEEEE. In nucleotides, the CDR3 is TGTGCCAGCAGCTTGCCCGGGAATTGGGTCGCTTCGGAGCAGTTCTTC. This codes for CASSLPGNWVASEQFF.

As regards this clone: The same CDR3 is also encoded by other DNA sequences in this sample. V gene TRBV19 combines with J gene TRBJ2-3; unclear D gene. The CDR3 extends over 15 amino acids. From germline, CDR1 is LNHDA and CDR2 SQIVND (reference sequence). V gave up 1 base and J gave up 0 bases, with 8 bases separating them. The CDR3, as DNA: TGTGCCAGTAGTATAGGCGGTACTAGCACAGATACGCAGTATTTT. This gives the protein CASSIGGTSTDTQYF.

V gene TRBV13 combines with J gene TRBJ2-2; TRBD1 matches at 8 bases. J was trimmed by 4 bases and V by 5 bases; bases with no gene match: 12. Germline CDR1 reads PRHDT; CDR2 reads FYEKMQ (reference sequence). The CDR3 has 17 residues. CDR3 DNA: TGTGCCAGCAGCACTGGGACAGGCCTACGAGGCACCGGGGAGCTGTTTTTT. It encodes CASSTGTGLRGTGELFF.

This chain links TRBV6-5 with TRBJ1-5, with a tentative D call TRBD1 (5 bases). Trimming took 6 bases from V and 4 from J, leaving 13 bases between them. Germline V gene lookup returns CDR1 MNHEY and CDR2 SVGAGI. This CDR3 comprises 14 residues. The CDR3 DNA reads as TGTGCCAGCAGAGCCGGGACTACAAATCAGCCCCAGCATTTT. This sequence encodes CASRAGTTNQPQHF.

The chain uses TRBV5-1 and TRBJ2-3; 10 bases map to TRBD2. J gave up 2 bases and V 5 bases, and 5 bases lay outside the gene matches. The germline V gene has CDR1 SGHRS and CDR2 YFSETQ. CDR3 length: 15 amino acids. The CDR3 DNA reads TGCGCCAGCAGAGGTGGACTAGCGGACACAGATACGCAGTATTTT. The encoded protein is CASRGGLADTDTQYF.

V and J are TRBV6-1 and TRBJ1-5; the match to TRBD1 covers 8 bases. CDR1 and CDR2 from the germline V gene are MNHNS and SASEGT. Losses at the gene ends were 4 bases for V and 3 bases for J; bases not matched to a gene: 2. This CDR3 has 14 amino acids. CDR3 residues: CASSVQGDNQPQHF. In nucleotides, the CDR3 is TGTGCCAGCAGTGTACAGGGGGACAATCAGCCCCAGCATTTT.

CDR3 DNA: TGTGCCAGCAGTTCAGGGGACTCACTTCGGCAGCCCCAGCATTTT. Its translation is CASSSGDSLRQPQHF. The J gene is TRBJ1-5, the V gene TRBV27, with D perhaps matching TRBD1 (6 bases). Looked up from germline, CDR1 is MNHEY and CDR2 is SMNVEV (reference sequence). Trimming took 4 bases from V and 7 from J, leaving 17 bases between them. The CDR3 is 15 amino acids.

The V gene is TRBV28, the J gene TRBJ2-1; TRBD2 matches 9 bases. V dropped 1 base and J dropped 1; count of bases not matched to a gene: 5. In germline, CDR1 is MDHEN, CDR2 SYDVKM. CDR3 size: 17 residues. For the CDR3, the DNA is TGTGCCAGCAGTTTATTGACTAGCGGAGAGTCCTACAATGAGCAGTTCTTC. It codes for CASSLLTSGESYNEQFF.

The chain joins TRBV7-9 to TRBJ2-5, with 7 bases fitting TRBD2. Germline CDR1 SEHNR, CDR2 FQNEAQ (reference sequence). The J segment lost 1 base and the V segment lost 5 bases, leaving 19 bases of the junction unmatched. This CDR3 contains 19 residues. The CDR3 nucleotides read TGTGCCAGCAGCGTGTTGACTTACGCGGGGGAGGGCCTCCAAGAGACCCAGTACTTC. The encoded protein is CASSVLTYAGEGLQETQYF.

The rearrangement links TRBV11-2 to TRBJ2-7; D may be TRBD1 (5 bases). Between the trimmed V and J ends, which lost 2 bases and 4 bases, there was a span of 12 bases. There are 14 residues in the CDR3. In germline, CDR1 is SGHAT, CDR2 FQNNGV. In nucleotides, the CDR3 is TGTGCCAGCAGCTTAACCCTCAGGGTGTACGAGCAGTACTTC. This sequence encodes CASSLTLRVYEQYF. Full variable domain (missing parts from reference TRBV11-2 and TRBJ2-7): EAGVAQSPRYKIIEKRQSVAFWCNPISGHATLYWYQQILGQGPKLLIQFQNNGVVDDSQLPKDRFSAERLKGVDSTLKIQPAKLEDSAVYLCASSLTLRVYEQYFGPGTRLTVT.

The rearrangement links TRBV10-3 to TRBJ2-7; maybe TRBD2 (5 bases). CDR3 length equals 13 residues. The V end was cut by 1 base, the J end by 5 bases, with 9 bases between. Germline-derived CDR1 and CDR2 are ENHRY and SYGVKD. The CDR3 DNA reads TGTGCCATCAGTGAGTGGGAGAAACACGAGCAGTACTTC. Encoded protein: CAISEWEKHEQYF.

This chain uses TRBV5-1 with TRBJ2-5; TRBD1 matches at 10 bases. The V gene end was trimmed by 5 bases and the J gene end by 2 bases; junction bases not matched to a gene: 3. From germline, CDR1 is SGHRS and CDR2 YFSETQ. The CDR3 extends over 14 amino acids. The CDR3: CASRPGQGQETQYF. The CDR3, as DNA: TGCGCCAGCAGACCGGGACAGGGGCAAGAGACCCAGTACTTC.

The chain uses TRBV10-3 and TRBJ1-5; 7 positions agree with TRBD1. Trimming at V came to 3 bases and at J to 3 bases, leaving 2 bases not matched to a gene. Germline V lookup: CDR1 ENHRY, CDR2 SYGVKD. The CDR3 runs to 14 residues. DNA for the CDR3: TGTGCCATCAGTGATGGGACAGACAATCAGCCCCAGCATTTT. It encodes CAISDGTDNQPQHF.

The chain joins TRBV6-5 to TRBJ2-3, with 7 bases aligning to TRBD1. CDR1 is MNHEY, CDR2 SVGAGI, per germline. This CDR3 comprises 14 residues. V dropped 0 bases and J dropped 4; count of bases not matched to a gene: 1. CDR3 nucleotides: TGTGCCAGCAGTTACTCAGACAGGGCAGATACGCAGTATTTT. Amino acid sequence: CASSYSDRADTQYF.

V is TRBV5-1 and J is TRBJ2-1; 7 bases are shared with TRBD2. The CDR3 runs 18 residues. Germline trimming cut 6 bases from V and 3 bases from J; bases unmatched to any gene: 18. Per the germline V gene, CDR1 is SGHRS and CDR2 is YFSETQ. The CDR3 spells CASTARAQTSLIYNEQFF. DNA for the CDR3: TGCGCCAGCACCGCTCGTGCGCAGACTAGCCTAATCTACAATGAGCAGTTCTTC.

The rearrangement uses TRBV2 and TRBJ2-7, with 9 bases lining up with TRBD2. The CDR3 contains 13 residues. The ends lost 11 bases at V and 4 bases at J; junction bases unmatched: 9. Germline lookup yields CDR1 SNHLY and CDR2 FYNNEI. Written as DNA, the CDR3 is TGTGCCTGGGAAGCGGGAGGATCGTACGAGCAGTACTTC. It translates to CAWEAGGSYEQYF.

The chain couples TRBV6-1 to TRBJ1-5; D is unresolved. This CDR3 has 16 residues. Trimming left V 3 bases short and J 2 bases short, with 14 bases between. Germline CDR1 reads MNHNS; CDR2 reads SASEGT. The chain's CDR3 is CASSESRRAGNQPQHF. CDR3 coding DNA: TGTGCCAGCAGTGAGAGTCGGCGAGCGGGCAATCAGCCCCAGCATTTT.

This clone occurred once. This chain links TRBV19 with TRBJ1-2; D is ambiguous. CDR1 LNHDA and CDR2 SQIVND come from the germline V gene (reference sequence). This CDR3 is 14 amino acids long. With 5 bases removed from V and 5 bases from J, the gap between germline ends came to 15 bases. The CDR3 DNA reads as TGTGCCAGTAGTCCGGTCCGGGAGCTTTATGGCTACACCTTC. It codes for CASSPVRELYGYTF.

This clone showed up just once. The J gene is TRBJ1-2, the V gene TRBV28, with D maybe TRBD1 (6 bases). The length of the CDR3 is 14 residues. CDR1 is MDHEN, CDR2 SYDVKM, per germline. V was trimmed by 6 bases and J by 4 bases, leaving 15 bases between them. The CDR3 coding sequence is TGTGCCAGCAGAGCCCCAGAACAGGGCTATGGCTACACCTTC. Translated, it gives CASRAPEQGYGYTF.